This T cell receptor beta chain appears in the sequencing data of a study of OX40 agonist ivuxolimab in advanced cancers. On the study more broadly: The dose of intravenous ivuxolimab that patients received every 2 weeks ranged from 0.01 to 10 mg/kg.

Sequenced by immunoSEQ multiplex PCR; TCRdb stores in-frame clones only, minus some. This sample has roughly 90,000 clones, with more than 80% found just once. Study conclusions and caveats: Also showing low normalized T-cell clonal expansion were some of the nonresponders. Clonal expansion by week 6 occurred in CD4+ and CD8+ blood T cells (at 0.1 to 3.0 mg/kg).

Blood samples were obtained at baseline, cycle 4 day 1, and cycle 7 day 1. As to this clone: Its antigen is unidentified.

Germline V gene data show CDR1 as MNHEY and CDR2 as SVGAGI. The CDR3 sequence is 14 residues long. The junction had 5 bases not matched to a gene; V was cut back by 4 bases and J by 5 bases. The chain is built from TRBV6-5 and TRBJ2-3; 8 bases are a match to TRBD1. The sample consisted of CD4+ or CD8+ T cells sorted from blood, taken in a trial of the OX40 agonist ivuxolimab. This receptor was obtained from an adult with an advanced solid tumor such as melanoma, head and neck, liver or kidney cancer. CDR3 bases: TGTGCCAGCAGTTGGACAGGGTCTGGAGATACGCAGTATTTT. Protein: CASSWTGSGDTQYF.